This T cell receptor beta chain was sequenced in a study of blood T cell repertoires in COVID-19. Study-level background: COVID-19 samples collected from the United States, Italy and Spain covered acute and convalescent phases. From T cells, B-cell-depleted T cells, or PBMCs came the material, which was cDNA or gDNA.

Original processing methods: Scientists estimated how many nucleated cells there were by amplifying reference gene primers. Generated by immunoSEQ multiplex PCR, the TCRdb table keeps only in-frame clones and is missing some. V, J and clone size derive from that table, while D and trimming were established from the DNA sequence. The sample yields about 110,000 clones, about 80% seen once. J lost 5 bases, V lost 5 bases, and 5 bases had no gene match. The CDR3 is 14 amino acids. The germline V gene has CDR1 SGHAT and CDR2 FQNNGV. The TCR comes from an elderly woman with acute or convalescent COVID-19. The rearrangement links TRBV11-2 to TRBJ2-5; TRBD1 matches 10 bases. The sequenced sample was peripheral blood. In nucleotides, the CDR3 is TGTGCCAGCAGCCCCGACAGGGGGCGGGAGACCCAGTACTTC. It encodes CASSPDRGRETQYF.